This TCR beta chain is from a study of long-term antiretroviral therapy in people with HIV. Survey level was the resolution at which the v3.0 immunoSEQ assay ran. The method was immunoSEQ multiplex PCR; TCRdb's version includes in-frame clones alone and lacks a portion of them. The sample consists of some 33,000 clones, about 80% of them appearing once. This clonotype originated in a man between 18 and 29 years old with HIV. This specimen consisted of unsorted PBMCs, obtained 0.6 years after starting antiretroviral therapy.

CDR3: CAIRSTSTSGGPYNEQFF. In DNA, the CDR3 is TGTGCCATCAGAAGCACTTCGACTAGCGGAGGACCGTACAATGAGCAGTTCTTC. The chain employs TRBV10-3 and TRBJ2-1; 9 bases are shared with TRBD2. The CDR3 sequence is 18 residues long. The V segment lost 6 bases and the J segment 4 bases; nucleotides outside the gene matches: 16. Germline CDR1 is ENHRY and CDR2 is SYGVKD.